One sample yielded the 31 T cell receptor beta chains listed below, sequenced in a study of graft-versus-host responses after intestinal transplantation. Antigens of these TCRs are unknown. The assay was immunoSEQ multiplex PCR, and TCRdb's table has in-frame clones only and misses some. This sample carries approximately 78,000 clones, about nine tenths of them seen once, and the ten largest clones take around 8%. The sequencing here drew on unstimulated CD8+ T cells sorted from spleen or lymph node cells, taken before transplant. The receptors were sampled from a human donor who was the organ donor for an intestinal transplant.

The chain employs TRBV27 and TRBJ2-7; D not resolved. This CDR3 has 14 amino acids. The V gene's germline CDR1 is MNHEY and CDR2 SMNVEV (reference sequence). V shed 3 bases and J shed 1 base, with 10 bases lying between them. The CDR3 DNA is TGTGCCAGCAGTTTGGGCGGAAGGTCCTACGAGCAGTACTTC. This sequence encodes CASSLGGRSYEQYF.

The chain carries TRBV13 and TRBJ1-1; D is uncertain. Germline V CDR1 and CDR2: PRHDT, FYEKMQ (reference sequence). CDR3 length: 13 amino acids. V shed 2 bases and J shed 0 bases, with 4 bases lying between them. This CDR3 reads CASSLSLNTEAFF. CDR3 nucleotides: TGTGCCAGCAGCTTAAGTCTGAACACTGAAGCTTTCTTT.

The chain links TRBV14 to TRBJ1-1; 7 bases are shared with TRBD1. Germline V lookup: CDR1 SGHDN, CDR2 FVKESK. There are 13 residues in the CDR3. The ends lost 4 bases at V and 6 bases at J; junction bases unmatched: 5. The CDR3 protein is CASSRDSRAEAFF. Here the CDR3 DNA reads TGTGCCAGCAGCCGGGACAGTAGGGCTGAAGCTTTCTTT. The complete variable domain, with remaining parts taken from reference TRBV14 and TRBJ1-1, reads EAGVTQFPSHSVIEKGQTVTLRCDPISGHDNLYWYRRVMGKEIKFLLHFVKESKQDESGMPNNRFLAERTGGTYSTLKVQPAELEDSGVYFCASSRDSRAEAFFGQGTRLTVV.

V usage is TRBV6-5 and J usage is TRBJ2-6; D perhaps matches TRBD1 (6 bases). V lost 6 bases, J lost 4 bases, and 13 bases lay in between. The length of the CDR3 is 15 residues. From germline, CDR1 is MNHEY and CDR2 SVGAGI. The CDR3 region has the DNA TGTGCCAGCAGCGCTACAGGGACCGGGGCCAACGTCCTGACTTTC. Translated, it gives CASSATGTGANVLTF.

The CDR3 loop reads CASSVSWVGGATDTQYF. The CDR3 coding sequence is TGTGCCAGCAGCGTCAGTTGGGTCGGGGGGGCCACAGATACGCAGTATTTT. V is TRBV9 and J is TRBJ2-3; 8 nucleotides agree with TRBD2. Germline-derived CDR1 and CDR2 are SGDLS and YYNGEE. With V trimmed by 2 bases and J by 2 bases, 10 bases remained unmatched. This CDR3 is 17 amino acids long.

This clone was seen just once. This chain uses TRBV28 with TRBJ1-1; D is unresolved. Germline loops: CDR1 MDHEN, CDR2 SYDVKM. This CDR3 spans 16 amino acids. The V gene lost 1 base and the J gene lost 1 base, with 13 bases spanning the gap. CDR3 coding DNA: TGTGCCAGCAGTTTATACCTTGATGGATGGAACACTGAAGCTTTCTTT. Encoded protein: CASSLYLDGWNTEAFF.

The V gene is TRBV7-2, the J gene TRBJ2-5; 11 nucleotides match TRBD2. The CDR3 consists of 18 residues. CDR1 and CDR2 (germline): SGHTA, FQGNSA. The junction had 13 bases not matched to a gene; V was cut back by 2 bases and J by 5 bases. CDR3 DNA sequence: TGTGCCAGCAGCTTACCTTCACTAGCGGGGGAGGGGAGGGAGACCCAGTACTTC. Translation gives CASSLPSLAGEGRETQYF.

The chain links TRBV6-5 to TRBJ2-7; 9 bases are a match to TRBD1. With V trimmed by 7 bases and J by 5 bases, 6 bases remained unmatched. The CDR3 has 13 residues. The V gene's germline CDR1 is MNHEY and CDR2 SVGAGI. CDR3 sequence reads: CASKTGGSDEQYF. The CDR3 nucleotides read TGTGCCAGCAAAACAGGGGGCTCTGACGAGCAGTACTTC.

The V and J genes are TRBV7-7 and TRBJ2-5; perhaps D is TRBD1 or TRBD2 (5 bases each). The V end was cut by 5 bases, the J end by 5 bases, with 12 bases between. Germline V gives CDR1 SSHAT, CDR2 FNYEAQ (reference sequence). The CDR3 runs 13 residues. The CDR3 sequence: CASSPPGPETQYF. CDR3 coding DNA: TGTGCCAGCAGCCCACCGGGACCTGAGACCCAGTACTTC.

The rearrangement joins TRBV6-4 to TRBJ2-1; possibly TRBD1 for D (5 bases). This CDR3 has 16 residues. The germline CDR1 and CDR2 sequences are MRHNA and SNTAGT. The germline V and J ends were trimmed by 0 bases and 1 base, with 10 bases remaining between them. CDR3 loop: CASSDSARGSYNEQFF. CDR3 bases: TGTGCCAGCAGTGACTCTGCTAGGGGATCCTACAATGAGCAGTTCTTC.

The chain joins TRBV28 to TRBJ2-7, with D unclear. CDR1 and CDR2 from the germline V gene are MDHEN and SYDVKM. This CDR3 comprises 14 residues. The V gene lost 2 bases and the J gene lost 6 bases, with 14 bases spanning the gap. DNA of the CDR3: TGTGCCAGCAGTTTAACCCCGGTTGCAGGCGAGCAGTACTTC. This translates into CASSLTPVAGEQYF.

V is TRBV27 and J is TRBJ1-1; possibly TRBD1 for D (6 bases). V shed 2 bases and J shed 9 bases, with 13 bases lying between them. The germline V gene has CDR1 MNHEY and CDR2 SMNVEV (reference sequence). This CDR3 contains 13 residues. CDR3 in amino acids: CASSLPGQGKAFF. The CDR3 nucleotides read TGTGCCAGCAGTTTACCGGGACAAGGGAAAGCTTTCTTT.

The table lists this clone with a count of one. V gene TRBV21-1 combines with J gene TRBJ2-2; TRBD1 is taken as the D call from the table, unchecked against the DNA. TRBV21-1 is a listed pseudogene. The CDR3 has 15 residues. CDR3 nucleotides: TGTGCCAGCAGCACCGGGACAGGGGTTCCCGGGGAGCTGTTTTTT. Its translation is CASSTGTGVPGELFF.

This clone showed up just a few times. The chain has TRBV4-1 and TRBJ2-1; tentatively, D is TRBD2 (5 bases). The CDR3 consists of 13 residues. Trimming pared 0 bases from V and 8 bases from J, leaving 8 bases between. Germline V gene lookup returns CDR1 MGHRA and CDR2 YSYEKL. CDR3 coding DNA: TGCGCCAGCAGCCAAGACCCGGGATATGAGCAGTTCTTC. It yields the protein CASSQDPGYEQFF.

The CDR3 reads CSATGNGYTF. The CDR3 bases are TGCAGTGCTACAGGGAATGGCTACACCTTC. V gene TRBV20-1 combines with J gene TRBJ1-2; weak D call: TRBD1 (5 bases). Trimming took off 4 bases at V and 6 bases at J, with 6 bases between the two ends. From germline, CDR1 is DFQATT and CDR2 SNEGSKA (reference sequence). This CDR3 region has 10 residues.

The chain carries TRBV5-5 and TRBJ1-1; D is possibly TRBD1 (5 bases). This CDR3 is 16 amino acids long. V was pared by 1 base and J by 3 bases, with 16 bases between. The germline V gene has CDR1 SGHKS and CDR2 YYEKEE (reference sequence). CDR3: CASSLWGDDRDTEAFF. The DNA of the CDR3 is TGTGCCAGCAGCTTGTGGGGCGACGATCGGGACACTGAAGCTTTCTTT.

The gene calls are TRBV29-1 and TRBJ1-2; a weak D match, TRBD1 (6 bases). This CDR3 region has 16 residues. V dropped 3 bases and J dropped 0 bases, with 17 bases sitting between them. CDR1 and CDR2 (germline): SQVTM, ANQGSEA. Here the CDR3 DNA reads TGCAGCGTTGATACTGAGGGGGGGGGCGCTAACTATGGCTACACCTTC. This encodes CSVDTEGGGANYGYTF.

There are a few counts of this clone. The V and J genes are TRBV6-1 and TRBJ2-3; 7 bases fit TRBD2. V was clipped by 0 bases and J by 0 bases; unmatched bases: 6. The germline V gene has CDR1 MNHNS and CDR2 SASEGT. The CDR3 runs 17 residues. CDR3 sequence: CASSEASLADSTDTQYF. CDR3 bases: TGTGCCAGCAGTGAAGCGAGTCTAGCGGACAGCACAGATACGCAGTATTTT.

The chain has TRBV4-1 and TRBJ2-1, with D uncertain. Germline lookup yields CDR1 MGHRA and CDR2 YSYEKL. The V end was cut by 1 base, the J end by 7 bases, with 11 bases between. The length of the CDR3 is 14 residues. The CDR3 coding sequence is TGCGCCAGCAGCCAAGGACTCGGACCAAATGAGCAGTTCTTC. This gives the protein CASSQGLGPNEQFF.

J is TRBJ1-1 and V is TRBV5-1; the D gene is possibly TRBD1 (6 bases). Trimming left V 4 bases short and J 6 bases short, with 28 bases between. Germline CDR1 and CDR2: SGHRS and YFSETQ. The CDR3 sequence is 18 residues long. CDR3 residues: CASSHAGTLSELRPEAFF. The DNA for the CDR3 is TGCGCCAGCAGCCACGCCGGGACATTGTCTGAACTGCGACCTGAAGCTTTCTTT.

This clone was picked up a small number of times. V is TRBV28 and J is TRBJ2-7; D is ambiguous. Trimming left V 2 bases short and J 3 bases short, with 17 bases between. In germline, CDR1 is MDHEN, CDR2 SYDVKM. The length of the CDR3 is 16 residues. The CDR3 loop is CASSLATSEPNYEQYF. CDR3 in DNA: TGTGCCAGCAGTTTAGCTACTTCGGAACCGAACTACGAGCAGTACTTC.

The genes are TRBV27 and TRBJ1-1, with a possible D match to TRBD1 (5 bases). This CDR3 spans 16 amino acids. The V end lost 1 base, the J end lost 0 bases, and 12 bases lay between the germline ends. Germline CDR1 reads MNHEY; CDR2 reads SMNVEV (reference sequence). This CDR3 is CASSLYLGAMNTEAFF. The CDR3 DNA follows: TGTGCCAGCAGTTTATATCTTGGGGCCATGAACACTGAAGCTTTCTTT.

The chain is built from TRBV28 and TRBJ2-2; possible D gene TRBD1, 6 bases. Germline V gives CDR1 MDHEN, CDR2 SYDVKM. V shed 4 bases and J shed 1 base, with 19 bases lying between them. The CDR3 runs 18 residues. The CDR3 DNA reads TGTGCCAGCAGTTCCCCGCGGATCAGGGGTGGGAACACCGGGGAGCTGTTTTTT. Protein: CASSSPRIRGGNTGELFF.

V usage is TRBV5-1 and J usage is TRBJ2-2; D unresolved. Per the germline V gene, CDR1 is SGHRS and CDR2 is YFSETQ. CDR3 length: 17 amino acids. V shed 2 bases and J shed 0 bases, with 14 bases lying between them. The CDR3 loop reads CASSLPLQGPNTGELFF. The DNA for the CDR3 is TGCGCCAGCAGCTTACCCCTACAAGGGCCGAACACCGGGGAGCTGTTTTTT.

The V gene is TRBV9, the J gene TRBJ1-3; D is undetermined. V lost 6 bases to trimming and J lost 3 bases, with 10 bases between them. There are 13 residues in the CDR3. The germline CDR1 and CDR2 sequences are SGDLS and YYNGEE. In nucleotides, the CDR3 is TGTGCCAGCACGTCCAGCGATGGAAACACCATATATTTT. Protein: CASTSSDGNTIYF.

This chain uses TRBV9 with TRBJ2-1; a weak D match, TRBD1 (5 bases). V was shortened by 3 bases and J by 4 bases, with 8 bases between the two germline ends. CDR1 SGDLS and CDR2 YYNGEE come from the germline V gene. CDR3 length equals 13 residues. The CDR3: CASSADTYNEQFF. The DNA for the CDR3 is TGTGCCAGCAGCGCGGACACTTACAATGAGCAGTTCTTC.

Remarks on this clone: This specimen includes other DNA sequences encoding the same CDR3. This chain joins TRBV25-1 and TRBJ2-3; D is unresolved. V gave up 8 bases and J gave up 0 bases, with 3 bases separating them. The germline V gene has CDR1 MGHDK and CDR2 SYGVNS. CDR3 length equals 11 residues. CDR3 loop: CASYSTDTQYF. CDR3 nucleotides: TGTGCCAGCTATAGCACAGATACGCAGTATTTT.

The gene calls are TRBV6-5 and TRBJ2-5, with D unclear. Germline CDR1 reads MNHEY; CDR2 reads SVGAGI. The V and J ends lost 0 bases and 5 bases respectively, with 7 bases between them. This CDR3 is built from 13 residues. The CDR3 bases are TGTGCCAGCAGTTACTCGATCTTGGAGACCCAGTACTTC. Translating it yields CASSYSILETQYF.

The J gene is TRBJ2-7, the V gene TRBV10-3; tentative D call: TRBD2 (6 bases). Germline lookup yields CDR1 ENHRY and CDR2 SYGVKD. V was shortened by 10 bases and J by 4 bases, with 29 bases between the two germline ends. The length of the CDR3 is 17 residues. CDR3 in DNA: TGTGCCACCGCATTGTTCCAGGCTCGGACTACCCTTTACGAGCAGTACTTC. Protein sequence: CATALFQARTTLYEQYF.

The J gene is TRBJ2-5, the V gene TRBV7-2, with D possibly being TRBD2 (5 bases). The ends were cut back, 6 bases at V and 0 bases at J, with 11 bases in the middle. Germline CDR1 and CDR2: SGHTA and FQGNSA. The CDR3 has 14 residues. The CDR3 protein is CASRGRTYQETQYF. As DNA, the CDR3 is TGTGCCAGCAGGGGTCGGACTTACCAAGAGACCCAGTACTTC. Based on the CDR3 plus reference TRBV7-2 and TRBJ2-5, the full variable domain is GAGVSQSPSNKVTEKGKDVELRCDPISGHTALYWYRQSLGQGLEFLIYFQGNSAPDKSGLPSDRFSAERTGGSVSTLTIQRTQQEDSAVYLCASRGRTYQETQYFGPGTRLLVL.

The chain is built from TRBV5-5 and TRBJ1-5; D ambiguous. Trimming removed 2 bases from V and 4 bases from J, with 13 bases in between. CDR3 length: 15 amino acids. CDR1 and CDR2 from the germline V gene are SGHKS and YYEKEE (reference sequence). The CDR3 bases are TGTGCCAGCAGCTTTACAGACGTTACTAATCAGCCCCAGCATTTT. As protein: CASSFTDVTNQPQHF.